These 26 T cell receptor beta chains originate from one sample sequenced in a study of T cells in Graves' hyperthyroidism and ophthalmopathy. The investigators amplified TCR beta CDR3 regions from RNA transcripts. The TCR CDR3 was amplified in a first-round RT-PCR using the HTBI primer set. Via MiXCR, TCRdb re-called the multiplex PCR reads, giving one row per CDR3 protein. The table records 730,000 or so distinct CDR3 sequences, approximately 19% of them present only once. Sequenced material: blood. The receptors derive from a woman aged 50 to 60 with Graves' hyperthyroidism that later progressed to Graves' ophthalmopathy.

The chain recombines TRBV20-1 with TRBJ2-1; TRBD1 or TRBD2 may be the D gene (5 bases each). The germline V gene has CDR1 DFQATT and CDR2 SNEGSKA (reference sequence). The CDR3 sequence is 16 residues long. Trimming stripped 8 bases from V and 2 bases from J, with 22 bases between. CDR3: CSPMGPKRMAYNEQFF. The CDR3, as DNA: TGCAGTCCAATGGGGCCGAAGCGGATGGCCTACAATGAGCAGTTCTTC.

This clonotype has at least ten counts. CDR3 nucleotides: TGTGCCAGCAGCGATACCAGACAGGGGGCGAGTCAGCCCCAGCATTTT. It is translated as CASSDTRQGASQPQHF. The genes are TRBV7-8 and TRBJ1-5; 10 bases are a match to TRBD1. CDR1 and CDR2 (germline): SGHVS, FQNEAQ. Trimming took 5 bases from V and 6 from J; bases not matched to a gene: 10. CDR3 length: 16 residues.

This clonotype was recorded at least ten times. CDR3 bases: TGCAGTGCAGACCCGATAGCGGGGGGAGGGTTCTTTGCAGATACGCAGTATTTT. Translating it yields CSADPIAGGGFFADTQYF. The chain is built from TRBV20-1 and TRBJ2-3; 10 bases are a match to TRBD2. This CDR3 is 18 amino acids long. Trimming took 6 bases from V and 4 from J; bases not matched to a gene: 19. Germline-derived CDR1 and CDR2 are DFQATT and SNEGSKA (reference sequence).

The chain couples TRBV27 to TRBJ1-2; 7 bases fit TRBD1. The junction had 7 bases not matched to a gene; V was cut back by 8 bases and J by 4 bases. The CDR3 is 13 amino acids. The germline CDR1 and CDR2 sequences are MNHEY and SMNVEV (reference sequence). CDR3 loop: CASRDSPFYGYTF. The CDR3 region has the DNA TGTGCCAGCCGGGACAGTCCTTTCTATGGCTACACCTTC.

This clonotype was recorded a few times. CDR3 sequence: CASSLAIVRGMNTEAFF. The CDR3 nucleotides read TGTGCCAGCAGCTTGGCGATCGTGAGGGGGATGAACACTGAAGCTTTCTTT. The chain couples TRBV5-6 to TRBJ1-1, with D maybe TRBD1 (6 bases). Germline CDR1 is SGHDT and CDR2 is YYEEEE. CDR3 length: 17 amino acids. With 0 bases removed from V and 0 bases from J, the gap between germline ends came to 15 bases.

The table lists this clonotype with many counts. The V call is TRBV20-1, the J call TRBJ1-1, with D unclear. Germline V gene sequence: CDR1 DFQATT, CDR2 SNEGSKA (reference sequence). Trimming left V 0 bases short and J 3 bases short, with 8 bases between. CDR3 length: 13 residues. CDR3 region: CSAREWAYTEAFF. DNA of the CDR3: TGCAGTGCTAGAGAGTGGGCGTACACTGAAGCTTTCTTT.

This clonotype was seen ten or more times. The chain has TRBV20-1 and TRBJ2-4; D gene unclear. Looked up from germline, CDR1 is DFQATT and CDR2 is SNEGSKA (reference sequence). Trimming took off 0 bases at V and 6 bases at J, with 15 bases between the two ends. CDR3 length equals 15 residues. CDR3 sequence reads: CSARDLSGAANIQYF. The CDR3 DNA reads as TGCAGTGCTAGAGATCTATCCGGCGCGGCAAACATTCAGTACTTC.

As concerns this clonotype: Germline is not matched at one junction end, which may reflect a read error. The rearrangement links TRBV6-5 to TRBJ1-3, with 8 bases aligning to TRBD1. The CDR3 is made up of 15 amino acids. Germline V gene data show CDR1 as MNHEY and CDR2 as SVGAGI. The CDR3 DNA follows: TGTGCCAACAGTTACTCGACAGGGGCTGGAAACACCATATATTTT. As protein: CANSYSTGAGNTIYF.

The chain uses TRBV15 and TRBJ1-4, with D hard to call. There are 13 residues in the CDR3. The germline CDR1 and CDR2 sequences are LNHNV and YYDKDF (reference sequence). V lost 5 bases, J lost 7 bases, and 11 bases lay in between. This chain's CDR3 is CATSGQVGEKLFF. The CDR3 coding sequence is TGTGCCACCAGCGGGCAGGTCGGTGAAAAACTGTTTTTT.

This clonotype was found many times. This chain uses TRBV27 with TRBJ2-7; 12 bases are shared with TRBD1. This CDR3 region has 17 residues. Looked up from germline, CDR1 is MNHEY and CDR2 is SMNVEV (reference sequence). The trim removed 2 bases at V and 0 bases at J, leaving 5 bases unmatched. The DNA for the CDR3 is TGTGCCAGCAGTTTAGTGGGACAGGGGGCTATCTCCTACGAGCAGTACTTC. Translated, it gives CASSLVGQGAISYEQYF.

The rearrangement links TRBV9 to TRBJ2-1; the match to TRBD1 covers 10 bases. This CDR3 spans 16 amino acids. CDR1 is SGDLS, CDR2 YYNGEE, per germline. Trimming removed 3 bases from V and 6 bases from J; junction bases left unmatched: 9. The CDR3 here is CASSAKDRGNFNEQFF. Here the CDR3 DNA reads TGTGCCAGCAGCGCCAAGGACAGGGGGAATTTCAATGAGCAGTTCTTC. Combining the CDR3 with reference TRBV9 and TRBJ2-1 gives the whole variable domain DSGVTQTPKHLITATGQRVTLRCSPRSGDLSVYWYQQSLDQGLQFLIQYYNGEERAKGNILERFSAQQFPDLHSELNLSSLELGDSALYFCASSAKDRGNFNEQFFGPGTRLTVL.

The gene calls are TRBV20-1 and TRBJ1-1; 7 bases agree with TRBD1. The CDR3 covers 14 residues. The germline V gene has CDR1 DFQATT and CDR2 SNEGSKA (reference sequence). V shed 6 bases and J 1 base; nucleotides not matched to a gene: 8. The DNA of the CDR3 is TGCAGTGCCATTAGGGACAGCTCGAACACTGAAGCTTTCTTT. As protein: CSAIRDSSNTEAFF.

The chain links TRBV12-3 or TRBV12-4 to TRBJ2-5; D gene ambiguous. Trimming cost V 2 bases and J 4 bases, with 8 bases left between them. The CDR3 runs 13 residues. CDR3 bases: TGTGCCAGCAGTTTATGGGTTCGAGAGACCCAGTACTTC. This codes for CASSLWVRETQYF.

This clonotype was counted many times. This chain links TRBV12-3 or TRBV12-4 with TRBJ1-5; weak D call: TRBD1 (5 bases). This CDR3 is 15 amino acids long. The V end lost 6 bases, the J end lost 4 bases, and 16 bases lay between the germline ends. DNA of the CDR3: TGTGCCAGCAGCCGCGGGGGGTATGGGAATCAGCCCCAGCATTTT. Its protein is CASSRGGYGNQPQHF.

This clonotype was seen more than once but under ten times. The chain links TRBV4-1 to TRBJ1-5; 7 bases match TRBD1. The CDR3 consists of 16 residues. Trimming cost V 1 base and J 6 bases; bases outside gene matches: 9. Germline loops: CDR1 MGHRA, CDR2 YSYEKL. CDR3: CASSQGQGISSQPQHF. The DNA of the CDR3 is TGCGCCAGCAGCCAAGGACAGGGAATTTCTAGTCAGCCCCAGCATTTT.

Only a few counts were recorded for this clonotype. This rearrangement joins TRBV18 to TRBJ2-3, with 9 bases aligning to TRBD2. V gave up 2 bases and J gave up 2 bases; unmatched junction bases: 11. Germline V gene sequence: CDR1 KGHSH, CDR2 LQKENI. The CDR3 runs to 18 residues. The CDR3 coding sequence is TGTGCCAGCTCACCAAGCAGTAGCGGGGGATTAAACACAGATACGCAGTATTTT. It is translated as CASSPSSSGGLNTDTQYF.

The chain recombines TRBV19 with TRBJ1-5; 7 nucleotides line up with TRBD1. Germline V lookup: CDR1 LNHDA, CDR2 SQIVND (reference sequence). The CDR3 covers 15 residues. The V gene end was trimmed by 4 bases and the J gene end by 0 bases; junction bases not matched to a gene: 3. The CDR3 is CASSKGQSSNQPQHF. CDR3 nucleotide sequence: TGTGCCAGTAGTAAGGGACAGTCTAGCAATCAGCCCCAGCATTTT. The full variable domain, rest sourced from reference TRBV19 and TRBJ1-5, is DGGITQSPKYLFRKEGQNVTLSCEQNLNHDAMYWYRQDPGQGLRLIYYSQIVNDFQKGDIAEGYSVSREKKESFPLTVTSAQKNPTAFYLCASSKGQSSNQPQHFGDGTRLSIL.

This clonotype was found many times. This chain links TRBV2 with TRBJ1-1; 7 bases align to TRBD1. CDR1 is SNHLY and CDR2 is FYNNEI in the germline V gene. The trim removed 4 bases at V and 7 bases at J, leaving 6 bases unmatched. This CDR3 is 13 amino acids long. The chain's CDR3 is CASSVGQWLEAFF. For the CDR3, the DNA is TGTGCCAGCAGTGTGGGACAGTGGCTTGAAGCTTTCTTT. The full variable domain, with the rest looked up from reference TRBV2 and TRBJ1-1, is EPEVTQTPSHQVTQMGQEVILRCVPISNHLYFYWYRQILGQKVEFLVSFYNNEISEKSEIFDDQFSVERPDGSNFTLKIRSTKLEDSAMYFCASSVGQWLEAFFGQGTRLTVV.

The rearrangement joins TRBV18 to TRBJ1-5; D remains ambiguous. The V end lost 5 bases, the J end lost 2 bases, and 13 bases lay between the germline ends. CDR3 length: 15 amino acids. Germline lookup yields CDR1 KGHSH and CDR2 LQKENI. CDR3: CASSKDGRGNQPQHF. The CDR3 DNA is TGTGCCAGCTCAAAGGACGGACGAGGCAATCAGCCCCAGCATTTT.

This clonotype was detected ten times or more. This sequence joins TRBV2 and TRBJ1-5; D uncertain. The CDR3 loop spans 13 amino acids. Germline CDR1 is SNHLY and CDR2 is FYNNEI. V gave up 6 bases and J gave up 6 bases, with 12 bases separating them. CDR3 sequence: CASSSDRSQPQHF. CDR3 nucleotides: TGTGCCAGCAGCTCGGACCGTTCTCAGCCCCAGCATTTT.

The chain carries TRBV27 and TRBJ2-7, with D hard to call. The V gene's germline CDR1 is MNHEY and CDR2 SMNVEV (reference sequence). Trimming removed 2 bases from V and 7 bases from J, with 12 bases in between. This CDR3 contains 13 residues. CDR3 nucleotide sequence: TGTGCCAGCAGTTTAGGGTCCTCGAGGGAGCAGTACTTC. Amino acids: CASSLGSSREQYF.

This clonotype was found many times. The chain combines TRBV6-1 with TRBJ1-6, with D unresolved. This CDR3 region has 19 residues. The ends were cut back, 0 bases at V and 3 bases at J, with 18 bases in the middle. Germline V gives CDR1 MNHNS, CDR2 SASEGT. As DNA, the CDR3 is TGTGCCAGCAGTGAAGCTGCGGCAGCTTCACCCCTCTATAATTCACCCCTCCACTTT. It translates to CASSEAAAASPLYNSPLHF.

This clonotype occurred many times. The junction departs from the called germline gene at one end, perhaps through a read error. The J gene is TRBJ1-5, the V gene TRBV2; 8 positions agree with TRBD1. This CDR3 spans 14 amino acids. Germline-derived CDR1 and CDR2 are SNHLY and FYNNEI. CDR3 bases: TGCGCCAGCAGACCGGGACAGGGCAATCAGCCCCAGCATTTT. This translates into CASRPGQGNQPQHF.

The count of this clonotype is one. A much larger clone differs by one base, so this may be a read error. This rearrangement joins TRBV5-1 to TRBJ2-2; 7 bases are a match to TRBD1. CDR1 is SGHRS and CDR2 is YFSETQ in the germline V gene. This CDR3 region has 14 residues. DNA for the CDR3: TGCGCCACCACGGACAGGACGAACACCGGGGAGCCGTTTTTT. Its translation: CATTDRTNTGEPFF.

The V and J genes are TRBV5-4 and TRBJ2-1; TRBD1 aligns across 11 bases. Germline lookup yields CDR1 SGHNT and CDR2 YYREEE (reference sequence). Trimming cost V 3 bases and J 8 bases; bases outside gene matches: 10. This CDR3 has 16 residues. The CDR3 sequence: CASSWGGGQGAHEQFF. CDR3 nucleotides: TGTGCCAGCAGCTGGGGTGGCGGACAGGGGGCTCATGAGCAGTTCTTC.

DNA for the CDR3: TGTGCCAGCAGCTTGTATTGGTCGGATATGAACTATGGCTACACCTTC. Residues: CASSLYWSDMNYGYTF. This chain uses TRBV5-6 with TRBJ1-2; D gene ambiguous. Germline V CDR1 and CDR2: SGHDT, YYEEEE. The CDR3 spans 16 residues. V dropped 1 base and J dropped 2 bases, with 15 bases sitting between them.